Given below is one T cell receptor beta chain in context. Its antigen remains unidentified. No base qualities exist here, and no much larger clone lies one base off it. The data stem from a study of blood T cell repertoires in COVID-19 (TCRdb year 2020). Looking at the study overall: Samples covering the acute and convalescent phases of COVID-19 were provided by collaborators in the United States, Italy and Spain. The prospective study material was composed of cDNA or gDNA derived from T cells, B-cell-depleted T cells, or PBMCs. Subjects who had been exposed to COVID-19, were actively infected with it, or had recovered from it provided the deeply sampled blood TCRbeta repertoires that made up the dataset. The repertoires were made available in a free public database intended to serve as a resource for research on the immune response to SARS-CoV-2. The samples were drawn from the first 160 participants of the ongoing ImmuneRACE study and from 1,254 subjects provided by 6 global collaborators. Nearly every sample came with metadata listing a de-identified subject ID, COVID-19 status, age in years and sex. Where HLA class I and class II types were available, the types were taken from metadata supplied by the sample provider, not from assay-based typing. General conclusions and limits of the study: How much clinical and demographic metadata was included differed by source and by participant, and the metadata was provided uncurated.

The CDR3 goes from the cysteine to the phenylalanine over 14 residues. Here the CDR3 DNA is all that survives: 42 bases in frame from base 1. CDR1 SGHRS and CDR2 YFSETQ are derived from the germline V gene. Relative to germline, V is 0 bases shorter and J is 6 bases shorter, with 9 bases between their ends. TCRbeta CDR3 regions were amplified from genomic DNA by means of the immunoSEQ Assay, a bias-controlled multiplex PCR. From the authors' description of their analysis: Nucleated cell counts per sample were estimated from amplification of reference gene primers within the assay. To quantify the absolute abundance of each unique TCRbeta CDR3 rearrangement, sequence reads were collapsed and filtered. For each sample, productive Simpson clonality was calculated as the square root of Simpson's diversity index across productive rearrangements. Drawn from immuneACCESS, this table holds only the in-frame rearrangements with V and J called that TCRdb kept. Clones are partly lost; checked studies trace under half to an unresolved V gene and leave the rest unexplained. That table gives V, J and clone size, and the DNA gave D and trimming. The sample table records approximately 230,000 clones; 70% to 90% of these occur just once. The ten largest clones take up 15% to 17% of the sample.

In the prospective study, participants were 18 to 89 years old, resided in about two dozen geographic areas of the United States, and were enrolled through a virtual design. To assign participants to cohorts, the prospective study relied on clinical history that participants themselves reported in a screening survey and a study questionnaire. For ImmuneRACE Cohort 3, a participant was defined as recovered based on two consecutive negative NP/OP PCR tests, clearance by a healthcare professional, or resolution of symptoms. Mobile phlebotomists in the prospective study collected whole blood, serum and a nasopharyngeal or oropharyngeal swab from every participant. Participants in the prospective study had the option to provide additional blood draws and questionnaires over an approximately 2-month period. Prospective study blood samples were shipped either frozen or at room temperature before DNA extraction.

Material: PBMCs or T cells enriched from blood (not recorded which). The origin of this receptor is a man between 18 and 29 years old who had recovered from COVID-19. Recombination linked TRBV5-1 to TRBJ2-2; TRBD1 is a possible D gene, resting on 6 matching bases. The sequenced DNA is TGCGCCAGCAGCTTGGTACAGGGCTCCGGGGAGCTGTTTTTT. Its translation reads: CASSLVQGSGELFF.